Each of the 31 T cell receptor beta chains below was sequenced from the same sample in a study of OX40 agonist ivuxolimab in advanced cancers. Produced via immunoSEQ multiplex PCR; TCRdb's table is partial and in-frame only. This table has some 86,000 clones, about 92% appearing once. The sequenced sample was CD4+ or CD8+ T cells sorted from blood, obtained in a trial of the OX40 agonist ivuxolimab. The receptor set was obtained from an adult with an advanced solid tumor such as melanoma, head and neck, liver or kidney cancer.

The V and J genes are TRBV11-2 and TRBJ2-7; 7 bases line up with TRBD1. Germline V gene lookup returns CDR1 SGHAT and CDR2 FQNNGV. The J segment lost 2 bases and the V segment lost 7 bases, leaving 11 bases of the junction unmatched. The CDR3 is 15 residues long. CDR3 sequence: CASILRTGLTYEQYF. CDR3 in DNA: TGTGCCAGCATCCTACGGACAGGCCTGACCTACGAGCAGTACTTC.

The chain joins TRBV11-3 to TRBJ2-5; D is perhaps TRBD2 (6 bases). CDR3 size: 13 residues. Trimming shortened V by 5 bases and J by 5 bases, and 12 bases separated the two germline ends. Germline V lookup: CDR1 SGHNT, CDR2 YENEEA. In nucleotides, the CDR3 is TGTGCCAGCAGCCTGACTAGTGAGGAGACCCAGTACTTC. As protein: CASSLTSEETQYF. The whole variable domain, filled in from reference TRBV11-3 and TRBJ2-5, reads EAGVVQSPRYKIIEKKQPVAFWCNPISGHNTLYWYLQNLGQGPELLIRYENEEAVDDSQLPKDRFSAERLKGVDSTLKIQPAELGDSAVYLCASSLTSEETQYFGPGTRLLVL.

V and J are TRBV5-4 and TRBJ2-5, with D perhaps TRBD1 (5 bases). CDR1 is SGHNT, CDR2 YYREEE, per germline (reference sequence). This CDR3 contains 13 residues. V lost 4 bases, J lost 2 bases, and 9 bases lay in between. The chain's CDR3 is CASSQRQQETQYF. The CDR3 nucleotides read TGTGCCAGCAGCCAGAGACAGCAAGAGACCCAGTACTTC.

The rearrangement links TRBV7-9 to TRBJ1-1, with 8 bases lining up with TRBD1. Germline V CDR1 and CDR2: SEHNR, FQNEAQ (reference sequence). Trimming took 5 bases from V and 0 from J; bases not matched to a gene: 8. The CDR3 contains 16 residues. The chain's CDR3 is CASSTGTGVLNTEAFF. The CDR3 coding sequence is TGTGCCAGCAGCACCGGGACAGGAGTCCTGAACACTGAAGCTTTCTTT.

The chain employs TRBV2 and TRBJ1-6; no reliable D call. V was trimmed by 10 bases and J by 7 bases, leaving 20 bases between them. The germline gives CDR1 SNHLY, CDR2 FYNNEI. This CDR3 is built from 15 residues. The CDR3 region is CAIRVTDGKNSPLHF. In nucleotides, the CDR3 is TGTGCCATCCGAGTAACCGACGGAAAAAATTCACCCCTCCACTTT.

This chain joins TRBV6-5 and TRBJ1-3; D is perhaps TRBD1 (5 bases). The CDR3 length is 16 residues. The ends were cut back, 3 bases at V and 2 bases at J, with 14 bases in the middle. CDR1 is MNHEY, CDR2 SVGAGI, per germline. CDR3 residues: CASSYSQVGPGNTIYF. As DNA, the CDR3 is TGTGCCAGCAGTTATTCCCAGGTGGGACCTGGAAACACCATATATTTT.

The CDR3 coding sequence is TGTGCCACCAGCAAACGAGGGACAGGGAGAACAGATACGCAGTATTTT. Its protein product is CATSKRGTGRTDTQYF. V is TRBV15 and J is TRBJ2-3; TRBD1 matches at 9 bases. CDR3 length: 16 amino acids. The junction had 8 bases not matched to a gene; V was cut back by 4 bases and J by 3 bases. Germline V gene sequence: CDR1 LNHNV, CDR2 YYDKDF (reference sequence).

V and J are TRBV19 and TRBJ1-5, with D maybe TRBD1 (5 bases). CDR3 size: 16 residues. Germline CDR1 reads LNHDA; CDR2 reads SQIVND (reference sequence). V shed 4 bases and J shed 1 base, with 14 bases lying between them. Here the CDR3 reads CASSTLGTRSNQPQHF. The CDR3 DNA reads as TGTGCCAGTAGTACCCTTGGGACCCGGAGCAATCAGCCCCAGCATTTT. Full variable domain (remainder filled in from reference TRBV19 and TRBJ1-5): DGGITQSPKYLFRKEGQNVTLSCEQNLNHDAMYWYRQDPGQGLRLIYYSQIVNDFQKGDIAEGYSVSREKKESFPLTVTSAQKNPTAFYLCASSTLGTRSNQPQHFGDGTRLSIL.

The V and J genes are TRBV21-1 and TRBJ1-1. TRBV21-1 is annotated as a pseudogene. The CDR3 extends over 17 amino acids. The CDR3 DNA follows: TGTGCCAGCAGCCTACTGGGGGAGGCGGAGGCGGACACTGAAGCTTTCTTT. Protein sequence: CASSLLGEAEADTEAFF.

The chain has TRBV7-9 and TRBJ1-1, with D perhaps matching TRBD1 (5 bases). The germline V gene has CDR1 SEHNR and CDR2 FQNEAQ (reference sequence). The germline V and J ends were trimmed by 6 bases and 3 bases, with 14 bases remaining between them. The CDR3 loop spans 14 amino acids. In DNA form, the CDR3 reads TGTGCCAGCAGGTGGTTAGGGGAGGACACTGAAGCTTTCTTT. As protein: CASRWLGEDTEAFF.

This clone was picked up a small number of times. CDR3 in DNA: TGTGCCAGCAGTTACGAACAGGCTTATGGCTACACCTTC. Its translation is CASSYEQAYGYTF. The chain links TRBV6-6 to TRBJ1-2, with D possibly matching TRBD1 (5 bases). Looked up from germline, CDR1 is MNHNY and CDR2 is SVGAGI (reference sequence). This CDR3 comprises 13 residues. V dropped 2 bases and J dropped 5 bases, with 9 bases sitting between them.

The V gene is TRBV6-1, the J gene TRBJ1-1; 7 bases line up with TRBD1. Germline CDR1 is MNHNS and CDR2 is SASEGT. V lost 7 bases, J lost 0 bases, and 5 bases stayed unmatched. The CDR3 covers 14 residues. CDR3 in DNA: TGTGCCAGCATCAGGGACAGATTGAACACTGAAGCTTTCTTT. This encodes CASIRDRLNTEAFF.

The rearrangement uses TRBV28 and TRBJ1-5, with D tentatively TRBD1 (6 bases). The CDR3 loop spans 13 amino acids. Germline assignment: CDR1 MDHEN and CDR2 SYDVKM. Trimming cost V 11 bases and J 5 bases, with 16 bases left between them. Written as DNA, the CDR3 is TGTGCCGTCCAGGGGAACCCCGATCAGCCCCAGCATTTT. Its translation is CAVQGNPDQPQHF. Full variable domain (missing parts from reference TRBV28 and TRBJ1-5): DVKVTQSSRYLVKRTGEKVFLECVQDMDHENMFWYRQDPGLGLRLIYFSYDVKMKEKGDIPEGYSVSREKKERFSLILESASTNQTSMYLCAVQGNPDQPQHFGDGTRLSIL.

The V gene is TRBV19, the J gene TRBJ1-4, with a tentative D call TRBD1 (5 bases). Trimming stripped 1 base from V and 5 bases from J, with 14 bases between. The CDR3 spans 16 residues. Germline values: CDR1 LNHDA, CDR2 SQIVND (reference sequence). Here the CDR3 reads CASSIARGVVNEKLFF. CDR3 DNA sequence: TGTGCCAGTAGTATAGCTCGGGGCGTGGTAAATGAAAAACTGTTTTTT.

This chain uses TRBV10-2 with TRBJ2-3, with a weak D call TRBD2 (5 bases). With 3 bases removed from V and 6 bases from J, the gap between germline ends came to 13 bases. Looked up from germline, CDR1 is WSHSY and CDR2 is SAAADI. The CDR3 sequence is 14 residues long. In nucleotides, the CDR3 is TGCGCCAGCAGTGACGGTCGATCGGGGGATACGCAGTATTTT. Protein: CASSDGRSGDTQYF.

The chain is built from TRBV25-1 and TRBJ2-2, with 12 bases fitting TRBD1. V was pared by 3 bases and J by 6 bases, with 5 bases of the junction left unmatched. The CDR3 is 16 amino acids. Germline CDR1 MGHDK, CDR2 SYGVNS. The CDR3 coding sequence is TGTGCCAGCAGTGATCCGGGACAGGGGGCGCCCGGGGAGCTGTTTTTT. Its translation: CASSDPGQGAPGELFF.

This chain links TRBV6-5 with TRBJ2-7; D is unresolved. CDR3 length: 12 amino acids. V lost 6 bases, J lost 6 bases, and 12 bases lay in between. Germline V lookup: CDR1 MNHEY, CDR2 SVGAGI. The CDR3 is CASRLPWGEQYF. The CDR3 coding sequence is TGTGCCAGCAGGCTCCCTTGGGGCGAGCAGTACTTC.

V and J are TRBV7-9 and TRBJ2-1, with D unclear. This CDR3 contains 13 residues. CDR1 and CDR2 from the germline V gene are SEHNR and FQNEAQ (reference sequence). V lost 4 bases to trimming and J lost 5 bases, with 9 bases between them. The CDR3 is CASSYQNNNEQFF. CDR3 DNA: TGTGCCAGCAGCTACCAAAACAACAATGAGCAGTTCTTC.

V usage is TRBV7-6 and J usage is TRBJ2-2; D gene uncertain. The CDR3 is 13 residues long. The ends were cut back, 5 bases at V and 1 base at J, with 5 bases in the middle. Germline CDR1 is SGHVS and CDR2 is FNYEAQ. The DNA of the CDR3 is TGTGCCAGCAGCCCATTGAACACCGGGGAGCTGTTTTTT. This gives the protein CASSPLNTGELFF.

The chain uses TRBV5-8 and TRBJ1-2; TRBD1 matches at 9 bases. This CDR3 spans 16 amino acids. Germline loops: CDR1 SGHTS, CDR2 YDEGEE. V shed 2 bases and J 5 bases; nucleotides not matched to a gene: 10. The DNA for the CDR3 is TGTGCCAGCAGCTTCCGCCGGACAGGGGTTAAGTATGGCTACACCTTC. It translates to CASSFRRTGVKYGYTF.

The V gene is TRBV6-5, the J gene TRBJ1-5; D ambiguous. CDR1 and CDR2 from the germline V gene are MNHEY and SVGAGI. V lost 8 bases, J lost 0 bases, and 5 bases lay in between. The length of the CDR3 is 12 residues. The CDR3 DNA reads TGTGCCAGCCAGTATAGCAATCAGCCCCAGCATTTT. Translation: CASQYSNQPQHF.

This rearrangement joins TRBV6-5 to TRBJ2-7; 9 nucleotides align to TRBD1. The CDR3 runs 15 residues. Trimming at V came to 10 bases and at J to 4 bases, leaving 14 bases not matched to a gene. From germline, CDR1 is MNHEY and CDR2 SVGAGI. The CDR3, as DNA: TGTGCCACCAACCCCCGCGGACAGGGGTGGTACGAGCAGTACGTC. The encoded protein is CATNPRGQGWYEQYV.

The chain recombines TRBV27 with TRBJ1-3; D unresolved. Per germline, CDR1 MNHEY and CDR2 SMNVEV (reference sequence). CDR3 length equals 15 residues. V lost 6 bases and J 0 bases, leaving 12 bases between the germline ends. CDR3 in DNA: TGTGCCAGCAGCCTAAAATGGAGCTCTGGAAACACCATATATTTT. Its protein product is CASSLKWSSGNTIYF.

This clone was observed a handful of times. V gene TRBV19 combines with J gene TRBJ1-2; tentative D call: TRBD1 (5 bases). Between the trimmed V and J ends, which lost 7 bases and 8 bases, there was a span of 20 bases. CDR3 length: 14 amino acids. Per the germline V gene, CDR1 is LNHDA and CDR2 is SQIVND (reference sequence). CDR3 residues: CASMAVTRAGGYTF. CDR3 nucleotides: TGTGCCAGTATGGCCGTGACCCGGGCAGGGGGCTACACCTTC.

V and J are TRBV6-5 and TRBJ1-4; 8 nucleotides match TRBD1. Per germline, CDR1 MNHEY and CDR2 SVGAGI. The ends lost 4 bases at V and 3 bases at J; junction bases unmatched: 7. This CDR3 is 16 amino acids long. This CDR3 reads CASSSTQGAANEKLFF. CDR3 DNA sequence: TGTGCCAGCAGTTCAACGCAGGGGGCGGCTAATGAAAAACTGTTTTTT.

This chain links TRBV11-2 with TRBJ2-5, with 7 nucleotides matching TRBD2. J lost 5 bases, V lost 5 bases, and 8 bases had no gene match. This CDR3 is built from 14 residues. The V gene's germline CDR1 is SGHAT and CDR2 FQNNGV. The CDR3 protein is CASSEGAGHETQYF. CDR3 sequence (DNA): TGTGCCAGCAGCGAAGGAGCGGGGCACGAGACCCAGTACTTC.

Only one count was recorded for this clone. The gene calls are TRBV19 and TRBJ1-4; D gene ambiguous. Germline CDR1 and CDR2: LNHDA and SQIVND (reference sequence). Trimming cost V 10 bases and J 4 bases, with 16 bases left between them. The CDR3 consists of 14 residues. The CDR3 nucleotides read TGTGCCACCGGAGGTGGGTTAGGTAATGAAAAACTGTTTTTT. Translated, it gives CATGGGLGNEKLFF.

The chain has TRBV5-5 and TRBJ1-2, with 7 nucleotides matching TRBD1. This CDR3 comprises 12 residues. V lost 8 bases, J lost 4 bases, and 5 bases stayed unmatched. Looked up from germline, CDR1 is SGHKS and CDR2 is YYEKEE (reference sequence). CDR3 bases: TGTGCCAGTATACAGGGGAGCTATGGCTACACCTTC. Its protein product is CASIQGSYGYTF. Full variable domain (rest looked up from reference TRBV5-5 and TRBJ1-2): DAGVTQSPTHLIKTRGQQVTLRCSPISGHKSVSWYQQVLGQGPQFIFQYYEKEERGRGNFPDRFSARQFPNYSSELNVNALLLGDSALYLCASIQGSYGYTFGSGTRLTVV.

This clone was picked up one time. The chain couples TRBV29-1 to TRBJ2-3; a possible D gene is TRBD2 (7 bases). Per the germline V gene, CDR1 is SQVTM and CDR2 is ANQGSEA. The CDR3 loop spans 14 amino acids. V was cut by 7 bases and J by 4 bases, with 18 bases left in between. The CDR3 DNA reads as TGCAGCGCCGGGGTCGGGGGGCAGGCAGATACGCAGTATTTT. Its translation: CSAGVGGQADTQYF.

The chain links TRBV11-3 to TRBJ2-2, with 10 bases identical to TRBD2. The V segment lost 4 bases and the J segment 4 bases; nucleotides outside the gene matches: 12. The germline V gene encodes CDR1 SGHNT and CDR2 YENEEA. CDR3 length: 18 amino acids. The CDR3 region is CASSSRRSGGVSTGELFF. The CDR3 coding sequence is TGTGCCAGCAGCTCCCGGAGAAGCGGGGGGGTGAGCACCGGGGAGCTGTTTTTT.

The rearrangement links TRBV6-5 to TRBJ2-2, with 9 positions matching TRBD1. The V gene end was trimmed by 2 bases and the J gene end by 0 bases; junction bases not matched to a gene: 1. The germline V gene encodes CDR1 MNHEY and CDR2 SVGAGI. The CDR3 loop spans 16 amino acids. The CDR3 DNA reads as TGTGCCAGCAGTTACGACAGGGGGACGAACACCGGGGAGCTGTTTTTT. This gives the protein CASSYDRGTNTGELFF.